One TCR beta chain is described in this entry. The data were obtained in a study of blood T cell repertoires in COVID-19. The protocol was immunoSEQ multiplex PCR, while the TCRdb copy is restricted to in-frame clones and leaves out a portion. The sample lists 200,000 to 250,000 clones, 85% seen once, with 15% to 20% in the top ten. V dropped 4 bases and J dropped 4; count of bases not matched to a gene: 6. The CDR3 runs to 15 residues. Germline V gene data show CDR1 as MGHRA and CDR2 as YSYEKL. The sequenced material came from PBMCs or T cells enriched from blood (not recorded which). The chain couples TRBV4-1 to TRBJ2-7; 11 bases are shared with TRBD1. This clonotype originated in a man aged 35 to 55 who had recovered from COVID-19. CDR3 DNA: TGCGCCAGCAGCCGAGAGGACAGGGGGCAGTACGAGCAGTACTTC. Protein sequence: CASSREDRGQYEQYF.